The source of this T cell receptor (beta chain) is a study of CD8+ T cells in alopecia areata. At the level of the study: Tofacitinib administration to treated patients was oral, at 5 to 10 mg twice daily.

The sequencing template was cDNA reverse transcribed from extracted RNA. The data were produced by immunoSEQ multiplex PCR, yet TCRdb's version contains in-frame clones alone and is incomplete. This sample carries approximately 220,000 clones, less than 45% of them seen once, and the ten largest clones take 0.45% to 0.55%. Unmatched junction bases numbered 4, after V lost 5 bases and J lost 4 bases. Germline V lookup: CDR1 SGHTA, CDR2 FQGTGA. The CDR3 consists of 17 residues. Stated treatment: oral pan-JAK inhibitor, 5-10 mg twice daily. Patients with alopecia areata provided lesional scalp punch biopsies as well as peripheral blood.

This sequence originates from a human donor with alopecia areata. The starting material was CD4+ T cells sorted from blood, obtained at approximately week 31, from a patient treated with tofacitinib. V gene TRBV7-3 combines with J gene TRBJ2-6; 14 bases are shared with TRBD2. The DNA of the CDR3 is TGTGCCAGCAGCGAGGGACTAGCGGGAGTAGGGGCCAACGTCCTGACTTTC. Encoded protein: CASSEGLAGVGANVLTF.